Presented here are 10 T cell receptor beta chains from one specimen sequenced in a study of TIL therapy for anti-PD-1-resistant metastatic lung cancer. This was the immunoSEQ v3 assay. Libraries were prepared by immunoSEQ multiplex PCR; TCRdb keeps only in-frame clonotypes and omits some of them. The table records about 10,000 clones, 55% to 65% of them present only once. Indicated time point: pre-treatment sample, taken before nivolumab and TIL therapy. Tumor tissue came from excised metastases, mostly pleural nodules or supraclavicular lymph nodes. The sample was tumor tissue, taken at baseline. The receptors stem from a person between 25 and 79 years old with non-small cell lung cancer.

The chain uses TRBV27 and TRBJ2-6, with D perhaps given as TRBD1 or TRBD2 (5 bases each). V was cut by 8 bases and J by 0 bases, with 11 bases left in between. In germline, CDR1 is MNHEY, CDR2 SMNVEV (reference sequence). CDR3 size: 15 residues. CDR3 sequence reads: CASGLGTSGANVLTF. CDR3 bases: TGTGCCAGCGGCCTGGGGACCTCTGGGGCCAACGTCCTGACTTTC. The variable domain in full, with the rest retrieved from reference TRBV27 and TRBJ2-6, is EAQVTQNPRYLITVTGKKLTVTCSQNMNHEYMSWYRQDPGLGLRQIYYSMNVEVTDKGDVPEGYKVSRKEKRNFPLILESPSPNQTSLYFCASGLGTSGANVLTFGAGSRLTVL.

This clone is termed medium-sized. The J gene is TRBJ2-2, the V gene TRBV18; TRBD2 agrees at 8 bases. The CDR3 has 15 residues. V gave up 5 bases and J gave up 3 bases; unmatched junction bases: 5. From germline, CDR1 is KGHSH and CDR2 LQKENI. As DNA, the CDR3 is TGTGCCAGCTCAATTAGCGGGGCTTACACCGGGGAGCTGTTTTTT. This translates into CASSISGAYTGELFF. The full variable domain, its missing parts supplied by reference TRBV18 and TRBJ2-2, is NAGVMQNPRHLVRRRGQEARLRCSPMKGHSHVYWYRQLPEEGLKFMVYLQKENIIDESGMPKERFSAEFPKEGPSILRIQQVVRGDSAAYFCASSISGAYTGELFFGEGSRLTVL.

The chain couples TRBV5-1 to TRBJ2-7, with D perhaps being TRBD1 or TRBD2 (5 bases each). The germline V gene has CDR1 SGHRS and CDR2 YFSETQ. Trimming left V 4 bases short and J 3 bases short, with 14 bases between. The CDR3 is made up of 14 amino acids. CDR3 residues: CASSPDWGDYEQYF. The CDR3 region has the DNA TGCGCCAGCAGCCCGGACTGGGGCGACTACGAGCAGTACTTC.

This clone turned up a few times. This rearrangement joins TRBV6-6 to TRBJ1-4; perhaps TRBD1 as D (5 bases). The germline V gene has CDR1 MNHNY and CDR2 SVGAGI (reference sequence). Trimming pared 7 bases from V and 8 bases from J, leaving 17 bases between. The CDR3 runs to 14 residues. The CDR3 loop is CASTSFRAEEKLFF. In nucleotides, the CDR3 is TGTGCCAGCACCTCTTTCAGGGCGGAGGAAAAACTGTTTTTT.

This clone is medium-sized in the sample. The chain carries TRBV7-9 and TRBJ2-7; the D gene is possibly TRBD1 (6 bases). This CDR3 has 14 residues. V was pared by 5 bases and J by 0 bases, with 11 bases between. Looked up from germline, CDR1 is SEHNR and CDR2 is FQNEAQ (reference sequence). The CDR3 region is CASSPPTGSYEQYF. For the CDR3, the DNA is TGTGCCAGCAGCCCTCCGACAGGCTCCTACGAGCAGTACTTC.

This clone has a single count. The chain is built from TRBV7-9 and TRBJ2-4; 7 bases align to TRBD2. J lost 3 bases, V lost 3 bases, and 11 bases had no gene match. This CDR3 has 17 amino acids. Germline assignment: CDR1 SEHNR and CDR2 FQNEAQ (reference sequence). CDR3 sequence: CASSLGGKGSSKNIQYF. For the CDR3, the DNA is TGTGCCAGCAGCTTGGGAGGGAAAGGGTCTAGCAAAAACATTCAGTACTTC.

This sequence joins TRBV13 and TRBJ2-7, with 8 nucleotides matching TRBD2. Losses at the gene ends were 0 bases for V and 0 bases for J; bases not matched to a gene: 4. CDR3 size: 16 residues. Germline-derived CDR1 and CDR2 are PRHDT and FYEKMQ (reference sequence). The CDR3 DNA follows: TGTGCCAGCAGCTTAGGACTAGCGGAACTCTCCTACGAGCAGTACTTC. Translating gives CASSLGLAELSYEQYF.

With respect to this clone: Other DNA variants within this sample encode the same CDR3. V gene TRBV7-9 combines with J gene TRBJ2-6; no clear D gene. CDR1 and CDR2 (germline): SEHNR, FQNEAQ (reference sequence). The CDR3 sequence is 13 residues long. Trimming took off 6 bases at V and 4 bases at J, with 7 bases between the two ends. CDR3 sequence: CASSFGGANVLTF. CDR3 bases: TGTGCCAGCAGTTTCGGCGGGGCCAACGTCCTGACTTTC.

The V and J genes are TRBV19 and TRBJ2-3; 7 bases agree with TRBD2. Germline V lookup: CDR1 LNHDA, CDR2 SQIVND (reference sequence). This CDR3 comprises 17 residues. V trimming: 5 bases; J trimming: 0 bases; junction bases outside the gene matches: 11. CDR3 bases: TGTGCCAGTAGTCTCGGTGGGGGGACTACGAGCACAGATACGCAGTATTTT. Its translation: CASSLGGGTTSTDTQYF.

This clone was detected only a few times. This chain uses TRBV4-2 with TRBJ2-3; the D is unclear. CDR3 length: 15 residues. Per germline, CDR1 LGHNA and CDR2 YNFKEQ. V was trimmed by 1 base and J by 0 bases, leaving 8 bases between them. The CDR3 protein is CASSQGSSSTDTQYF. CDR3 coding DNA: TGTGCCAGCAGCCAAGGTTCGTCTAGCACAGATACGCAGTATTTT.